Listed below are T cell receptor beta chains from one sample, sequenced in a study of OX40 agonist ivuxolimab in advanced cancers. The table came from immunoSEQ multiplex PCR; TCRdb's copy has only in-frame clones and leaves some out. Among almost 70,000 clones listed, 86% were seen once. The specimen was CD4+ or CD8+ T cells sorted from blood, collected in a trial of the OX40 agonist ivuxolimab. The receptors come from an adult with an advanced solid tumor such as melanoma, head and neck, liver or kidney cancer. CDR3s include the opening cysteine and the closing phenylalanine or tryptophan. The D gene is left open where the match is weak. The listing skips clone size in some rows; elsewhere it reads once, few, many or a size class.

CDR3 DNA,CDR3 protein,D gene,J gene,V gene,clone size
TGTGCCAGCAGCTTAGCACCTCAGGGGGCTGATTCACCCCTCCACTTT,CASSLAPQGADSPLHF,TRBD1,TRBJ1-6,TRBV7-2,NA
TGTGCCAGCAGATTGGGACCGCTCTCTGGAAACACCATATATTTT,CASRLGPLSGNTIYF,NA,TRBJ1-3,TRBV2,NA
TGTGCCAGCAGCCCAACCGGGGCGGACACTGAAGCTTTCTTT,CASSPTGADTEAFF,NA,TRBJ1-1,TRBV7-3,NA
TGTGCCAGCAGCCCGGACGGGGGCTATGGCTACACCTTC,CASSPDGGYGYTF,NA,TRBJ1-2,TRBV7-2,few
TGTGCCAGCGGGCGGGGGGCCGGGGAGACCCAGTACTTC,CASGRGAGETQYF,TRBD2,TRBJ2-5,TRBV2,NA
TGTGCCAGCAGTCCCCGGGGACCGGAGACCCAGTACTTC,CASSPRGPETQYF,NA,TRBJ2-5,TRBV7-9,NA
TGTGCCAGCAGTTTAGCGATGAACAATCAGCCCCAGCATTTT,CASSLAMNNQPQHF,NA,TRBJ1-5,TRBV2,NA
TGTGCCAGCAGCTCAGCGGAGCAGGGGAGGTCTAATGAAAAACTGTTTTTT,CASSSAEQGRSNEKLFF,NA,TRBJ1-4,TRBV5-6,few
TGTGCCAGCAGGGTACCCTACGAGCAGTACTTC,CASRVPYEQYF,NA,TRBJ2-7,TRBV6-1,NA
TGTGCCAGTAGTACACAGGGGGCAAATGAGCAGTTCTTC,CASSTQGANEQFF,TRBD1,TRBJ2-1,TRBV19,NA
TGTGCCAGCAGTCGGTGGGGGAGGTCTGAAGCTTTCTTT,CASSRWGRSEAFF,NA,TRBJ1-1,TRBV5-6,NA
TGTGCCAGCAGTGAATCGGGGATTTGGGGCTACACCTTC,CASSESGIWGYTF,NA,TRBJ1-2,TRBV2,NA
TGCGCCAGCGGGGACGGGGGAGGGGGCACTGAAGCTTTCTTT,CASGDGGGGTEAFF,NA,TRBJ1-1,TRBV5-1,NA
TGTGCCAGCACCCCGACCGGGACTTACACTGAAGCTTTCTTT,CASTPTGTYTEAFF,NA,TRBJ1-1,TRBV28,NA
TGTGCCAGCAGTTTTTTTACGGACAGGGAGCTGTTTTTT,CASSFFTDRELFF,NA,TRBJ2-2,TRBV27,NA
TGTGCCAGCAGTTTGACAGGAACCGGGGAGCTGTTTTTT,CASSLTGTGELFF,NA,TRBJ2-2,TRBV6-6,NA
TGTGCCAGCAGCAGCCAGGCGGTCGGGCAGTACTTC,CASSSQAVGQYF,NA,TRBJ2-7,TRBV5-3,NA
TGTGCCAGCAGCCAAAACAGGGCCCTCGACTATGGCTACACCTTC,CASSQNRALDYGYTF,NA,TRBJ1-2,TRBV4-2,NA
TGCGCCAGCAGCTTGATGGGGACAGGGATCGACGAGCAGTACTTC,CASSLMGTGIDEQYF,TRBD1,TRBJ2-7,TRBV5-1,NA
TGTGCCAGCAGTGTAGCAGGTTCCACCTCTGGGGCCAACGTCCTGACTTTC,CASSVAGSTSGANVLTF,NA,TRBJ2-6,TRBV2,few
TGTGCCAGCAGCCCGGGCTCGGCGCTTGATAGCTCCTACGAGCAGTACTTC,CASSPGSALDSSYEQYF,NA,TRBJ2-7,TRBV7-8,few
TGTGCCAGCAGTTACGCGGACTCTGGAAACACCATATATTTT,CASSYADSGNTIYF,NA,TRBJ1-3,TRBV6-5,once
TGCAGCGTTGAAGGACTAGCGGGGGGTCTGAGCACAGATACGCAGTATTTT,CSVEGLAGGLSTDTQYF,TRBD2,TRBJ2-3,TRBV29-1,NA
TGTGCTAGTGGTTTGGTAGTAACGCGCGCCACCGGGGAGCTGTTTTTT,CASGLVVTRATGELFF,NA,TRBJ2-2,TRBV12-5,NA
TGCGCCAGCAGCCAAGGGGCCCTGGAGACCCAGTACTTC,CASSQGALETQYF,NA,TRBJ2-5,TRBV4-1,NA
TGTGCCAGCCGCAACCGGGCCGAGGCGGGGGAGCTGTTTTTT,CASRNRAEAGELFF,NA,TRBJ2-2,TRBV2,NA
TGTGCCAGCTCACAGGGGCGCAGGGATAGCAATCAGCCCCAGCATTTT,CASSQGRRDSNQPQHF,NA,TRBJ1-5,TRBV18,NA
TGCAGCGGGCAGGGAATTTTGTCCTACAATGAGCAGTTCTTC,CSGQGILSYNEQFF,NA,TRBJ2-1,TRBV29-1,few
TGCGCCAGCAGCGCGGGACAGGGTGTGGATAAGTTCTTC,CASSAGQGVDKFF,TRBD1,TRBJ2-1,TRBV5-1,few
TGTGCCAGCAGTGAAGATAGCCAGTTTAATCAGCCCCAGCATTTT,CASSEDSQFNQPQHF,NA,TRBJ1-5,TRBV2,NA